A single sample is the source of the 12 T cell receptor beta chains below, sequenced in a study of identical twins. TCRdb processed the 5' RACE reads anew with MiXCR; each CDR3 protein has one entry. The sample holds about 530,000 distinct CDR3 sequences, approximately 16% seen once. This sample also appeared in a second study, on yellow fever vaccine responses in identical twins.

Sequences were obtained from CD4+ T cells sorted from blood. All receptors derive from a woman between 18 and 30 years old in good health.

This clonotype came up a few times. The chain combines TRBV10-3 with TRBJ2-7, with TRBD1 identical over 8 bases. The ends lost 9 bases at V and 4 bases at J; junction bases unmatched: 11. This CDR3 has 14 amino acids. The germline CDR1 and CDR2 sequences are ENHRY and SYGVKD. This chain's CDR3 is CAIKTQQGEYEQYF. CDR3 sequence (DNA): TGTGCCATAAAGACACAACAGGGGGAATACGAGCAGTACTTC.

This clonotype was counted a few times. V is TRBV29-1 and J is TRBJ1-1; 10 nucleotides match TRBD1. Germline values: CDR1 SQVTM, CDR2 ANQGSEA. V shed 6 bases and J 5 bases; nucleotides not matched to a gene: 9. CDR3 length equals 14 residues. CDR3 nucleotide sequence: TGCAGCGTCGCCGGGACAGGGGCTCGGACTGAAGCTTTCTTT. Encoded protein: CSVAGTGARTEAFF.

This rearrangement joins TRBV12-5 to TRBJ1-5; maybe TRBD1 (6 bases). Germline assignment: CDR1 LGHNT and CDR2 FRNRAP. The CDR3 covers 15 residues. Trimming removed 7 bases at V and 4 bases at J, with 17 bases between. Here the CDR3 reads CASATSGGANQPQHF. For the CDR3, the DNA is TGTGCTAGTGCTACCTCCGGGGGCGCAAATCAGCCCCAGCATTTT.

The chain employs TRBV28 and TRBJ2-6, with D maybe TRBD2 (6 bases). V shed 6 bases and J shed 0 bases, with 9 bases lying between them. This CDR3 contains 15 residues. Looked up from germline, CDR1 is MDHEN and CDR2 is SYDVKM. CDR3 in DNA: TGTGCCAGCAGCCGGGGGAACTCTGGGGCCAACGTCCTGACTTTC. Encoded protein: CASSRGNSGANVLTF.

The J gene is TRBJ2-3, the V gene TRBV12-3 or TRBV12-4; 9 bases are shared with TRBD1. The CDR3 is made up of 15 amino acids. V lost 5 bases and J lost 2; bases outside the gene matches: 5. The CDR3 DNA follows: TGTGCCAGCAGTAGGACAGGGGCGACCACAGATACGCAGTATTTT. It codes for CASSRTGATTDTQYF.

The sample holds a few counts of this clonotype. The gene calls are TRBV12-3 or TRBV12-4 and TRBJ2-1, with D tentatively TRBD2 (6 bases). CDR3 size: 16 residues. The V gene lost 5 bases and the J gene lost 1 base, with 15 bases spanning the gap. Written as DNA, the CDR3 is TGTGCCAGCAGTCCCCGGGTCAGCGGGTCCTACAATGAGCAGTTCTTC. It yields the protein CASSPRVSGSYNEQFF.

This clonotype has a handful of counts. The CDR3 loop is CASSFIRGQFF. For the CDR3, the DNA is TGTGCCAGCAGCTTCATACGGGGGCAGTTCTTC. The chain uses TRBV7-2 and TRBJ2-1; possibly TRBD2 for D (5 bases). Trimming pared 3 bases from V and 12 bases from J, leaving 9 bases between. The CDR3 contains 11 residues. Germline V gives CDR1 SGHTA, CDR2 FQGNSA. The variable domain in full, with the rest retrieved from reference TRBV7-2 and TRBJ2-1, is GAGVSQSPSNKVTEKGKDVELRCDPISGHTALYWYRQSLGQGLEFLIYFQGNSAPDKSGLPSDRFSAERTGGSVSTLTIQRTQQEDSAVYLCASSFIRGQFFGPGTRLTVL.

The rearrangement uses TRBV3-1 and TRBJ1-2; D gene ambiguous. This CDR3 has 13 amino acids. Germline lookup yields CDR1 LGHDT and CDR2 YNNKEL (reference sequence). V was shortened by 1 base and J by 5 bases, with 8 bases between the two germline ends. The CDR3 region is CASSQVQKYGYTF. Written as DNA, the CDR3 is TGTGCCAGCAGCCAAGTTCAGAAGTATGGCTACACCTTC. The full variable domain, in which reference TRBV3-1 and TRBJ1-2 provide the parts outside the CDR3, is DTAVSQTPKYLVTQMGNDKSIKCEQNLGHDTMYWYKQDSKKFLKIMFSYNNKELIINETVPNRFSPKSPDKAHLNLHINSLELGDSAVYFCASSQVQKYGYTFGSGTRLTVV.

The chain employs TRBV5-6 and TRBJ1-6; no reliable D call. Germline loops: CDR1 SGHDT, CDR2 YYEEEE. V gave up 8 bases and J gave up 9 bases, with 18 bases separating them. CDR3 length equals 14 residues. The CDR3 nucleotides are TGTGCCAGGAGCCCCGGGCAGCCCAGTTCACCCCTCCACTTT. Translating it yields CARSPGQPSSPLHF.

In its sample, this clonotype was seen a few times. The rearrangement joins TRBV6-1 to TRBJ1-4, with 12 bases fitting TRBD1. This CDR3 has 16 amino acids. Looked up from germline, CDR1 is MNHNS and CDR2 is SASEGT. Germline trimming cut 2 bases from V and 8 bases from J; bases unmatched to any gene: 6. CDR3 sequence reads: CASSEWDRGREEKLFF. In DNA, the CDR3 is TGTGCCAGCAGTGAATGGGACAGGGGGCGGGAGGAAAAACTGTTTTTT.

The chain carries TRBV4-1 and TRBJ1-4, with unresolved D. From germline, CDR1 is MGHRA and CDR2 YSYEKL. Deletions cut 5 bases from V and 0 bases from J, with 10 bases between. The length of the CDR3 is 15 residues. Here the CDR3 DNA reads TGCGCCAGCAGCATGACCGCCGCAACTAATGAAAAACTGTTTTTT. This gives the protein CASSMTAATNEKLFF.

This clonotype has just a few counts. This chain links TRBV7-2 with TRBJ2-3; D may be TRBD2 (5 bases). Germline CDR1 is SGHTA and CDR2 is FQGNSA. V dropped 4 bases and J dropped 2 bases, with 13 bases sitting between them. This CDR3 region has 15 residues. This chain's CDR3 is CASSWTPGPTDTQYF. DNA of the CDR3: TGTGCCAGCAGCTGGACTCCCGGGCCCACAGATACGCAGTATTTT.